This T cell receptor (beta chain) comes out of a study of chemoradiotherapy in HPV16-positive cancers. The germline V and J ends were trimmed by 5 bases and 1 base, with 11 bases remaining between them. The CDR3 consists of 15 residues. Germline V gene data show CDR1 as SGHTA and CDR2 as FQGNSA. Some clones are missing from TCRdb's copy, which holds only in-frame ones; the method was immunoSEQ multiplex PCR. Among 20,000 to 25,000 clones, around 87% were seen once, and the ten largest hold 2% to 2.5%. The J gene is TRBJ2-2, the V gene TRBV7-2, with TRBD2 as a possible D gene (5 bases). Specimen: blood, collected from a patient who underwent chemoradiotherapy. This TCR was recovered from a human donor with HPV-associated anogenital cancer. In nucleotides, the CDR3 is TGTGCCAGCAGCCCCCGTCGGGGGAACACCGGGGAGCTGTTTTTT. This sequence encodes CASSPRRGNTGELFF.